The sequence of this T cell receptor beta chain was determined in a study of blood T cell repertoires in COVID-19. About the research overall: Acute and convalescent COVID-19 samples came from the United States, Italy and Spain. Nucleic acid was either cDNA or gDNA, and it came from T cells, B-cell-depleted T cells, or PBMCs.

This table comes from immunoSEQ multiplex PCR, and its TCRdb copy is limited to in-frame clones, with some not included. The table has around 200,000 clones, around 86% seen once. The germline CDR1 and CDR2 sequences are SGHNT and YENEEA. Trimming left V 5 bases short and J 5 bases short, with 21 bases between. CDR3 size: 17 residues. This receptor was identified in an elderly woman in a cohort sampled during active or convalescent COVID-19. V usage is TRBV11-3 and J usage is TRBJ1-4, with D perhaps TRBD1 (5 bases). The sample comprised peripheral blood. The CDR3 region is CASSGRGIRRGNEKLFF. The CDR3 coding sequence is TGTGCCAGCAGCGGACGGGGGATCCGCCGCGGGAATGAAAAACTGTTTTTT.